This record covers a single T cell receptor beta chain. Every immunoSEQ plate was one replicate of a subset's evenly spread DNA. The method was immunoSEQ multiplex PCR; TCRdb's version includes in-frame clones alone and lacks a portion of them. The data contain about 470,000 clones, 75% to 85% of them singletons. This entry is derived from a study of shared clonotypes between healthy human individuals. Nashville, Tennessee was home to all donors, who were Caucasian adults. Trimming left V 0 bases short and J 3 bases short, with 10 bases between. CDR1 SGHDT and CDR2 YYEEEE come from the germline V gene. The CDR3 is made up of 15 amino acids.

The source is a middle-aged woman in good health. Some clones in this sample may be carry-over from other donors' samples. Input material: PBMCs. The chain employs TRBV5-6 and TRBJ1-5, with D uncertain. This CDR3 is CASSLGSQLNQPQHF. The CDR3 DNA follows: TGTGCCAGCAGCTTGGGTTCACAGCTCAATCAGCCCCAGCATTTT.